Listed below are T cell receptor beta chains from one sample, sequenced in a study of Ad26.COV2.S vaccination and SARS-CoV-2 variants. Some clones are missing from TCRdb's copy, which holds only in-frame ones; the method was immunoSEQ multiplex PCR. The sample has hundreds of thousands of clones, roughly nine tenths seen once. The specimen was peripheral blood, collected in a trial of Ad26.COV2.S vaccine versus placebo. The origin of the receptors is a person aged 18-65 years who received the Ad26.COV2.S COVID-19 vaccine or a placebo. The CDR3 runs from the conserved cysteine through the conserved F or W. A D gene is named only where the DNA matches it firmly. Size values are once, few and many counts, or a class for expanded clones, and some rows have none.

abundance: .
j_gene: TRBJ1-5
v_gene: TRBV24-1
d_gene: .
CDR3nt: TGTGCCACCAGTGATTGGGGGGGCAATCAGCCCCAGCATTTT
CDR3aa: CATSDWGGNQPQHF

abundance: .
j_gene: TRBJ1-1
v_gene: TRBV27
d_gene: .
CDR3nt: TGTGCCAGCAGCCTAGGGGGACGGGGTGAAGCTTTCTTT
CDR3aa: CASSLGGRGEAFF

abundance: .
j_gene: TRBJ1-3
v_gene: TRBV7-9
d_gene: .
CDR3nt: TGTGCCAGCAGCTTACCGGACAGCGGCTCTGGAAACACCATATATTTT
CDR3aa: CASSLPDSGSGNTIYF

abundance: .
j_gene: TRBJ1-6
v_gene: TRBV7-9
d_gene: TRBD1
CDR3nt: TGTGCCAGCAGCAAGACAGGGGGGAATTCACCCCTCCACTTT
CDR3aa: CASSKTGGNSPLHF

abundance: .
j_gene: TRBJ1-1
v_gene: TRBV18
d_gene: .
CDR3nt: TGTGCCAGCTCACCACGCGCAGGGGACACTGAAGCTTTCTTT
CDR3aa: CASSPRAGDTEAFF

abundance: .
j_gene: TRBJ1-2
v_gene: TRBV27
d_gene: .
CDR3nt: TGTGCCAGCAGTTTGCAGGGAGCCGTATATGGCTACACCTTC
CDR3aa: CASSLQGAVYGYTF

abundance: .
j_gene: TRBJ2-2
v_gene: TRBV30
d_gene: TRBD2
CDR3nt: TGTGCCTGGCACGGGGCTAGCGGCACCGGGGAGCTGTTTTTT
CDR3aa: CAWHGASGTGELFF

abundance: .
j_gene: TRBJ1-2
v_gene: TRBV18
d_gene: TRBD1
CDR3nt: TGTGCCAGCTCACCTGGGACAGACTATGGCTACACCTTC
CDR3aa: CASSPGTDYGYTF

abundance: .
j_gene: TRBJ1-2
v_gene: TRBV5-5
d_gene: .
CDR3nt: TGTGCCAGCAGCTCCTTACTCTCAGCTAACTATGGCTACACCTTC
CDR3aa: CASSSLLSANYGYTF

abundance: .
j_gene: TRBJ2-5
v_gene: TRBV5-1
d_gene: .
CDR3nt: TGCGCCAGCAGCACCGGGCAAGAGACCCAGTACTTC
CDR3aa: CASSTGQETQYF

abundance: .
j_gene: TRBJ1-5
v_gene: TRBV5-6
d_gene: TRBD1
CDR3nt: TGTGCCAGCAGCTGGACAGGGGCCAATCAGCCCCAGCATTTT
CDR3aa: CASSWTGANQPQHF

abundance: .
j_gene: TRBJ2-4
v_gene: TRBV14
d_gene: .
CDR3nt: TGTGCCAGCAGCCAAGCGGGTTTCGCCAAAAACATTCAGTACTTC
CDR3aa: CASSQAGFAKNIQYF

abundance: .
j_gene: TRBJ2-7
v_gene: TRBV30
d_gene: .
CDR3nt: TGTGCCTGGTGCGACAGCCACTACGAGCAGTACTTC
CDR3aa: CAWCDSHYEQYF

abundance: .
j_gene: TRBJ1-4
v_gene: TRBV2
d_gene: .
CDR3nt: TGTGCCAGCCGGGGCGAAGGGGAAAAACTGTTTTTT
CDR3aa: CASRGEGEKLFF

abundance: .
j_gene: TRBJ2-5
v_gene: TRBV19
d_gene: TRBD2
CDR3nt: TGTGCCAGTAGTATCGCGGGGGGCGGAGAGACCCAGTACTTC
CDR3aa: CASSIAGGGETQYF

abundance: .
j_gene: TRBJ2-3
v_gene: TRBV5-4
d_gene: .
CDR3nt: TGTGCCAGCAGCTTGGGTCTGGGCGATACGCAGTATTTT
CDR3aa: CASSLGLGDTQYF

abundance: once
j_gene: TRBJ2-5
v_gene: TRBV6-2/TRBV6-3
d_gene: .
CDR3nt: TGTGCCAGCAGTTACCGCGCCGGACAAGACAGAGAGACCCAGTACTTC
CDR3aa: CASSYRAGQDRETQYF

abundance: once
j_gene: TRBJ1-2
v_gene: TRBV14
d_gene: TRBD1
CDR3nt: TGTGCCAGCAGCCAAGATAGGGGGCAGGGGAACTATGGCTACACCTTC
CDR3aa: CASSQDRGQGNYGYTF

abundance: .
j_gene: TRBJ2-7
v_gene: TRBV7-9
d_gene: .
CDR3nt: TGTGCCAGCAGCTTAGAGCTGGGGACCTACGAGCAGTACTTC
CDR3aa: CASSLELGTYEQYF

abundance: .
j_gene: TRBJ2-4
v_gene: TRBV20-1
d_gene: .
CDR3nt: TGCAGTGCTAGTGTGACTACTTCCAAAAACATTCAGTACTTC
CDR3aa: CSASVTTSKNIQYF

abundance: .
j_gene: TRBJ2-5
v_gene: TRBV3-1/TRBV3-2
d_gene: .
CDR3nt: TGTGCCAGCAGACTTTGGGACAATCAAGAGACCCAGTACTTC
CDR3aa: CASRLWDNQETQYF

abundance: .
j_gene: TRBJ2-6
v_gene: TRBV2
d_gene: .
CDR3nt: TGTGCCAGGGGAGCCTCTGGGGCCAACGTCCTGACTTTC
CDR3aa: CARGASGANVLTF

abundance: .
j_gene: TRBJ2-7
v_gene: TRBV30
d_gene: .
CDR3nt: TGTGCCTGGACAAACACGGCGGGGTTTTTGTACGAGCAGTACTTC
CDR3aa: CAWTNTAGFLYEQYF

abundance: .
j_gene: TRBJ2-3
v_gene: TRBV7-2
d_gene: TRBD2
CDR3nt: TGTGCCAGCAGCTTGTCGTTAGCGGGGGGACGCACAGATACGCAGTATTTT
CDR3aa: CASSLSLAGGRTDTQYF

abundance: .
j_gene: TRBJ2-2
v_gene: TRBV6-6
d_gene: TRBD2
CDR3nt: TGTGCCAGCAGTCGAAGACTAGCGTCGTTGCCCGGGGAGCTGTTTTTT
CDR3aa: CASSRRLASLPGELFF

abundance: .
j_gene: TRBJ2-6
v_gene: TRBV6-5
d_gene: .
CDR3nt: TGTGCCAGCAGTTACGACGGGGCCAACGTCCTGACTTTC
CDR3aa: CASSYDGANVLTF

abundance: .
j_gene: TRBJ2-2
v_gene: TRBV30
d_gene: TRBD2
CDR3nt: TGTGCCTGGAGTGTATTCAGCGGGGCCACCGGGGAGCTGTTTTTT
CDR3aa: CAWSVFSGATGELFF

abundance: .
j_gene: TRBJ2-1
v_gene: TRBV5-4
d_gene: .
CDR3nt: TGTGCCAGCAGCTTGATGGCAGGGGACAATGAGCAGTTCTTC
CDR3aa: CASSLMAGDNEQFF

abundance: .
j_gene: TRBJ1-5
v_gene: TRBV19
d_gene: .
CDR3nt: TGTGCCAGTAGTATAGCAGGGGCTCAGCCCCAGCATTTT
CDR3aa: CASSIAGAQPQHF

abundance: .
j_gene: TRBJ1-2
v_gene: TRBV7-9
d_gene: .
CDR3nt: TGTGCCAGCAGCCAGACAACAGCTAACTATGGCTACACCTTC
CDR3aa: CASSQTTANYGYTF

abundance: few
j_gene: TRBJ2-7
v_gene: TRBV14
d_gene: .
CDR3nt: TGTGCCAGCAGCACCCGATCTTTTAACGAGCAGTACTTC
CDR3aa: CASSTRSFNEQYF

abundance: .
j_gene: TRBJ1-1
v_gene: TRBV27
d_gene: .
CDR3nt: TGTGCCAGCAGCCCCTCGGGAGGGAAAACTGAAGCTTTCTTT
CDR3aa: CASSPSGGKTEAFF

abundance: .
j_gene: TRBJ2-5
v_gene: TRBV7-9
d_gene: TRBD1
CDR3nt: TGTGCCAGCAGCGCCGGGACAGCGGAGACCCAGTACTTC
CDR3aa: CASSAGTAETQYF

abundance: .
j_gene: TRBJ2-7
v_gene: TRBV6-1
d_gene: .
CDR3nt: TGTGCCAGCAGTGAAGAGGTTTACAGGACGGCTGAATTTTACGAGCAGTACTTC
CDR3aa: CASSEEVYRTAEFYEQYF

abundance: .
j_gene: TRBJ2-7
v_gene: TRBV28
d_gene: .
CDR3nt: TGTGCCAGCAGTTTACCCGCGGCCCTCCTCCCCCTCCACGAGCAGTACTTC
CDR3aa: CASSLPAALLPLHEQYF

abundance: .
j_gene: TRBJ2-7
v_gene: TRBV7-9
d_gene: .
CDR3nt: TGTGCCAGCAGCCCCAACTGGGATTACGAGCAGTACTTC
CDR3aa: CASSPNWDYEQYF

abundance: .
j_gene: TRBJ2-7
v_gene: TRBV7-9
d_gene: .
CDR3nt: TGTGCCAGCAGCCCCAATAGGGGGGGCTCGGCCCCTTCCGAGCAGTACTTC
CDR3aa: CASSPNRGGSAPSEQYF

abundance: .
j_gene: TRBJ2-5
v_gene: TRBV19
d_gene: TRBD2
CDR3nt: TGTGCCAGTAGTCCCTCGCCGGGGGGCCAAGAGACCCAGTACTTC
CDR3aa: CASSPSPGGQETQYF

abundance: .
j_gene: TRBJ1-2
v_gene: TRBV19
d_gene: TRBD1
CDR3nt: TGTGCCAGTAGTCCCGACAGGGGGCCATTCTATGGCTACACCTTC
CDR3aa: CASSPDRGPFYGYTF

abundance: .
j_gene: TRBJ2-5
v_gene: TRBV2
d_gene: .
CDR3nt: TGTGCCAGCAGGGGGGACGGAAAAGAGACCCAGTACTTC
CDR3aa: CASRGDGKETQYF

abundance: .
j_gene: TRBJ2-2
v_gene: TRBV6-6
d_gene: .
CDR3nt: TGTGCCAGCGACGGGGTCACGAACACCGGGGAGCTGTTTTTT
CDR3aa: CASDGVTNTGELFF

abundance: .
j_gene: TRBJ2-1
v_gene: TRBV2
d_gene: TRBD2
CDR3nt: TGTGCCAGTTCAAGCCTAGCGGGACAGAATGAGCAGTTCTTC
CDR3aa: CASSSLAGQNEQFF

abundance: .
j_gene: TRBJ2-5
v_gene: TRBV11-2
d_gene: TRBD1
CDR3nt: TGTGCCAGCAGCTCCGGGACAGGGGGTCTAGGGGAGACCCAGTACTTC
CDR3aa: CASSSGTGGLGETQYF

abundance: few
j_gene: TRBJ2-1
v_gene: TRBV5-5
d_gene: .
CDR3nt: TGTGCCAGCAGCACTACAGAGCCCTACAATGAGCAGTTCTTC
CDR3aa: CASSTTEPYNEQFF

abundance: .
j_gene: TRBJ2-7
v_gene: TRBV7-2
d_gene: TRBD2
CDR3nt: TGTGCCAGCAGCTTGCAGCGGGGGGGAGAGCAGTACTTC
CDR3aa: CASSLQRGGEQYF

abundance: .
j_gene: TRBJ1-3
v_gene: TRBV7-2
d_gene: .
CDR3nt: TGTGCCAGCAGCTTAGTGCCAGCGAGCTCTGGAAACACCATATATTTT
CDR3aa: CASSLVPASSGNTIYF

abundance: .
j_gene: TRBJ1-5
v_gene: TRBV12-3/TRBV12-4
d_gene: .
CDR3nt: TGTGCCAGCAGTTTTAACGATCAGCCCCAGCATTTT
CDR3aa: CASSFNDQPQHF

abundance: .
j_gene: TRBJ1-1
v_gene: TRBV27
d_gene: .
CDR3nt: TGTGCCAGCAGGACAGGCGGCTTTAACACTGAAGCTTTCTTT
CDR3aa: CASRTGGFNTEAFF

abundance: .
j_gene: TRBJ2-2
v_gene: TRBV7-8
d_gene: .
CDR3nt: TGTGCCAGCAGCTTAGGGACCACAGCGAACACCGGGGAGCTGTTTTTT
CDR3aa: CASSLGTTANTGELFF

abundance: .
j_gene: TRBJ2-1
v_gene: TRBV6-5
d_gene: .
CDR3nt: TGTGCCAGCAGTAGTGTAGCGGTTGGGTCGCAGTTCTTC
CDR3aa: CASSSVAVGSQFF

abundance: once
j_gene: TRBJ1-5
v_gene: TRBV15
d_gene: .
CDR3nt: TGTGCCACCAGCAGAGAACGGGGCAGCAATCAGCCCCAGCATTTT
CDR3aa: CATSRERGSNQPQHF

abundance: .
j_gene: TRBJ2-3
v_gene: TRBV25-1
d_gene: TRBD2
CDR3nt: TGTGCCAGCCGTGGGACTAGCGGGGGGGCAGATACGCAGTATTTT
CDR3aa: CASRGTSGGADTQYF

abundance: .
j_gene: TRBJ2-2
v_gene: TRBV9
d_gene: .
CDR3nt: TGTGCCAGCAGCGTGGGAGGGGGCACCGGGGAGCTGTTTTTT
CDR3aa: CASSVGGGTGELFF

abundance: .
j_gene: TRBJ1-5
v_gene: TRBV5-6
d_gene: .
CDR3nt: TGTGCCAGCAGCTTGGTAGGCAACAATCAGCCCCAGCATTTT
CDR3aa: CASSLVGNNQPQHF

abundance: .
j_gene: TRBJ1-1
v_gene: TRBV5-4
d_gene: .
CDR3nt: TGTGCCAGCAGCTGGGACCAAGAGAACACTGAAGCTTTCTTT
CDR3aa: CASSWDQENTEAFF

abundance: .
j_gene: TRBJ1-5
v_gene: TRBV7-2
d_gene: .
CDR3nt: TGTGCCAGCAGCTTCCCGGGGCCCGATCAGCCCCAGCATTTT
CDR3aa: CASSFPGPDQPQHF

abundance: .
j_gene: TRBJ1-5
v_gene: TRBV3-1/TRBV3-2
d_gene: TRBD1
CDR3nt: TGTGCCAGCAGCCAAGGTGGGAGGGGGCCGGAGCCCCAGCATTTT
CDR3aa: CASSQGGRGPEPQHF

abundance: .
j_gene: TRBJ2-5
v_gene: TRBV30
d_gene: .
CDR3nt: TGTGCCTGGAGTGCAGTTAACCAGCTGGAGACCCAGTACTTC
CDR3aa: CAWSAVNQLETQYF

abundance: .
j_gene: TRBJ1-4
v_gene: TRBV18
d_gene: .
CDR3nt: TGTGCCAGCTCACCAAGGGGGGAAGGTGAAAAACTGTTTTTT
CDR3aa: CASSPRGEGEKLFF